This T cell receptor (beta chain) was found in a study of cytomegalovirus exposure and HLA in healthy donors. About the study: Some 91 million unique TCRs from HLA-typed donors were held in an early release of data. Whole-study findings and limits: In a later analysis, compared with equally common non-associated chains, HLA-associated beta chains were more expanded. Most sequenced TCRs were rare (though some public TCRs occurred in many donors).

Donors showed nominal health when sampled, although they likely had unrecorded immune exposures. 13 Jbeta primers and 60 Vbeta primers were used for the PCR. Data came from immunoSEQ multiplex PCR; TCRdb stores just in-frame clones and leaves some out. The sample contains around 150,000 clones, around four fifths of which appear only once. This clone was recorded once. Antigen: not known. The CDR3 has 16 residues. Germline V gene lookup returns CDR1 MDHEN and CDR2 SYDVKM. V was pared by 5 bases and J by 3 bases, with 8 bases of the junction left unmatched. The chain carries TRBV28 and TRBJ2-5; TRBD1 agrees at 11 bases. This receptor was obtained from a man between 18 and 29 years old in good health and CMV-seronegative. Sequencing input: PBMCs. CDR3 bases: TGTGCCAGCAGTCCCCCTGGGACAGGGGGGGAAGAGACCCAGTACTTC. It is translated as CASSPPGTGGEETQYF. The full variable domain, its missing parts supplied by reference TRBV28 and TRBJ2-5, is DVKVTQSSRYLVKRTGEKVFLECVQDMDHENMFWYRQDPGLGLRLIYFSYDVKMKEKGDIPEGYSVSREKKERFSLILESASTNQTSMYLCASSPPGTGGEETQYFGPGTRLLVL.